This T cell receptor beta chain was found in a study of cytomegalovirus exposure and HLA in healthy donors. The study's findings and limits: That first-cohort TCR clusters tended to co-occur in the 90 to 150 validation repertoires was found in a later analysis.

For this clone: Its target is unknown.

The CDR3 runs 14 residues. Trimming took 0 bases from V and 0 from J, leaving 4 bases between them. Germline V CDR1 and CDR2: SGDLS, YYNGEE. Repertoires were generated with immunoSEQ multiplex PCR, while TCRdb's copy carries only in-frame clones and drops some. The sample contains roughly 110,000 clones, roughly 90% of which appear only once. The clonotype comes from a woman between 18 and 29 years old in good health and CMV-seropositive. The chain has TRBV9 and TRBJ1-3; no clear D. Sequencing was carried out using PBMCs. The CDR3 region is CASSVGASGNTIYF. The CDR3 region has the DNA TGTGCCAGCAGCGTAGGCGCCTCTGGAAACACCATATATTTT.